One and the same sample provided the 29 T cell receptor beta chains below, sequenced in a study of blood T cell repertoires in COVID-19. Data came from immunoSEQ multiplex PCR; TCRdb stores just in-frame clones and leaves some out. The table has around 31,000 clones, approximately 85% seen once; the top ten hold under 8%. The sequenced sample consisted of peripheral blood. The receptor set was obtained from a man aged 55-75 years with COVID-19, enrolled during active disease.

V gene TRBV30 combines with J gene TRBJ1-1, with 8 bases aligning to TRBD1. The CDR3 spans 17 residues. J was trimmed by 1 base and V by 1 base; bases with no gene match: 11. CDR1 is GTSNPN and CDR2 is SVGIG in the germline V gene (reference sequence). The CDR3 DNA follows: TGTGCCTGGAGTGCCACCAGGTCCGGGACAGGGAACACTGAAGCTTTCTTT. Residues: CAWSATRSGTGNTEAFF.

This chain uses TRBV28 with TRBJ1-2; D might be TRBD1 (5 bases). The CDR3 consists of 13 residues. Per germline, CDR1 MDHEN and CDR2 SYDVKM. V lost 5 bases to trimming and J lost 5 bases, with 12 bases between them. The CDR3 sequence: CASSRGGGYGYTF. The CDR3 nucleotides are TGTGCCAGCAGTCGCGGCGGGGGATATGGCTACACCTTC.

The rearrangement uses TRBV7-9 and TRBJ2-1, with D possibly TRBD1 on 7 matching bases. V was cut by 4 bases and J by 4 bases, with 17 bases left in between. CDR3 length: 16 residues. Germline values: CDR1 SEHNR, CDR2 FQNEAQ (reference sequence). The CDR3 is CASSSTRGTAYNEQFF. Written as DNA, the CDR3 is TGTGCCAGCAGCTCAACCCGGGGGACAGCTTACAATGAGCAGTTCTTC.

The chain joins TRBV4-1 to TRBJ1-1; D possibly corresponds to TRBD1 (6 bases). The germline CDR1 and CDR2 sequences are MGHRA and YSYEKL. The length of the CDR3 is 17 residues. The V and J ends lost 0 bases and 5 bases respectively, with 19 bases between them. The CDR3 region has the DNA TGCGCCAGCAGCCAAGATCGGGGGAGGGGGGATACAACTGAAGCTTTCTTT. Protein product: CASSQDRGRGDTTEAFF.

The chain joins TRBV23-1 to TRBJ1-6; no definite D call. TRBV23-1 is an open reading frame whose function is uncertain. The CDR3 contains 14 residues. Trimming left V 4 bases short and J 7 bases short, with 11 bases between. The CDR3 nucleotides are TGCGCCAGCAGTCGTTCACACCCCAATTCACCCCTCCACTTT. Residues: CASSRSHPNSPLHF.

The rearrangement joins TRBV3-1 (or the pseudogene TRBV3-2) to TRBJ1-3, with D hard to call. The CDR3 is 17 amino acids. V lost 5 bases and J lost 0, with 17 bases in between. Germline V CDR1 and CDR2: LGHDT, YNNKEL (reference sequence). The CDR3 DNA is TGTGCCAGCAGCACCCTTGGAGGTCCGATCTCTGGAAACACCATATATTTT. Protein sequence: CASSTLGGPISGNTIYF.

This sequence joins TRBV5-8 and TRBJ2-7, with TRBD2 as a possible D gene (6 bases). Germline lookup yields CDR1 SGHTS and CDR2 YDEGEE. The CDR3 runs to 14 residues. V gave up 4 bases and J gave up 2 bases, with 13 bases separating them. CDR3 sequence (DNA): TGTGCCAGCAGCGCCGGGACTGGGGCCTACGAGCAGTACTTC. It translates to CASSAGTGAYEQYF.

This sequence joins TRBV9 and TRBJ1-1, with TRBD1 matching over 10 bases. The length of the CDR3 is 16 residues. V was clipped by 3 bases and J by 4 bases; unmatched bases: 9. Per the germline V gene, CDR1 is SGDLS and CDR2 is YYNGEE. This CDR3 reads CASSGDRGTSITEAFF. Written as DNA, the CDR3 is TGTGCCAGCAGCGGGGACAGGGGAACATCCATCACTGAAGCTTTCTTT.

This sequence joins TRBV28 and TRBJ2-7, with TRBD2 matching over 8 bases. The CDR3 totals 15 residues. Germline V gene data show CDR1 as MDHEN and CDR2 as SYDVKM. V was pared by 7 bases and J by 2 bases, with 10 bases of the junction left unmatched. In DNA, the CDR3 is TGTGCCAGCAAGACCTTAAGCGGGGGAGCCTACGAGCAGTACTTC. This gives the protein CASKTLSGGAYEQYF. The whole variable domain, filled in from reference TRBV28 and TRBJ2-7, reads DVKVTQSSRYLVKRTGEKVFLECVQDMDHENMFWYRQDPGLGLRLIYFSYDVKMKEKGDIPEGYSVSREKKERFSLILESASTNQTSMYLCASKTLSGGAYEQYFGPGTRLTVT.

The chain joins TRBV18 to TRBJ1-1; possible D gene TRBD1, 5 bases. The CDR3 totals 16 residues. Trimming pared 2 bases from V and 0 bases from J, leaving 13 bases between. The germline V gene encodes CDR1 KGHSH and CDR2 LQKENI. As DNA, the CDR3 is TGTGCCAGCTCACCAGGGGCCCTAACAGTGAACACTGAAGCTTTCTTT. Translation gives CASSPGALTVNTEAFF.

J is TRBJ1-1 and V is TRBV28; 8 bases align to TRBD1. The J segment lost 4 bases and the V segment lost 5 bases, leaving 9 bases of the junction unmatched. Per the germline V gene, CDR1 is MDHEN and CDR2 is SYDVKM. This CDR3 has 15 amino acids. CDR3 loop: CASSEWTGPGTEAFF. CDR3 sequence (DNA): TGTGCCAGCAGTGAATGGACAGGGCCGGGCACTGAAGCTTTCTTT. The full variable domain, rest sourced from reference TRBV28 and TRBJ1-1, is DVKVTQSSRYLVKRTGEKVFLECVQDMDHENMFWYRQDPGLGLRLIYFSYDVKMKEKGDIPEGYSVSREKKERFSLILESASTNQTSMYLCASSEWTGPGTEAFFGQGTRLTVV.

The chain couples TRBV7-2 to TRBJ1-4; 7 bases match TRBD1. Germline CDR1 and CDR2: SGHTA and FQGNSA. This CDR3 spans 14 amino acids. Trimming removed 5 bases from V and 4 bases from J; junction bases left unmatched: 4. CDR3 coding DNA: TGTGCCAGCAGCCCGACAGGGTTTAATGAAAAACTGTTTTTT. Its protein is CASSPTGFNEKLFF. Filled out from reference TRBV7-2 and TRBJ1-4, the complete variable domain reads GAGVSQSPSNKVTEKGKDVELRCDPISGHTALYWYRQSLGQGLEFLIYFQGNSAPDKSGLPSDRFSAERTGGSVSTLTIQRTQQEDSAVYLCASSPTGFNEKLFFGSGTQLSVL.

CDR3 region: CASIETSGSYEQYF. DNA of the CDR3: TGTGCCAGCATAGAGACTAGCGGGTCCTACGAGCAGTACTTC. The chain recombines TRBV27 with TRBJ2-7, with TRBD2 matching over 10 bases. The J segment lost 1 base and the V segment lost 7 bases, leaving 4 bases of the junction unmatched. There are 14 residues in the CDR3. Germline CDR1 MNHEY, CDR2 SMNVEV (reference sequence).

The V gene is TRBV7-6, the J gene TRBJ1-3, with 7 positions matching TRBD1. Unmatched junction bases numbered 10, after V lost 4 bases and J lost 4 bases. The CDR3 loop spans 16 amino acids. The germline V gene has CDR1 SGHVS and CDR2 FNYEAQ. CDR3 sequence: CASSSLGQRVGNTIYF. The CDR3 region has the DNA TGTGCCAGCAGCTCGTTGGGACAGCGTGTCGGAAACACCATATATTTT.

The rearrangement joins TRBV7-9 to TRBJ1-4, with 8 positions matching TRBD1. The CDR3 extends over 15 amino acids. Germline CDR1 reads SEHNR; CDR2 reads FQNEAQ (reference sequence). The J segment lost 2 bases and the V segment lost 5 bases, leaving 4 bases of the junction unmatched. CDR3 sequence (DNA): TGTGCCAGCAGCGGACAGGGCTTGACTAATGAAAAACTGTTTTTT. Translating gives CASSGQGLTNEKLFF.

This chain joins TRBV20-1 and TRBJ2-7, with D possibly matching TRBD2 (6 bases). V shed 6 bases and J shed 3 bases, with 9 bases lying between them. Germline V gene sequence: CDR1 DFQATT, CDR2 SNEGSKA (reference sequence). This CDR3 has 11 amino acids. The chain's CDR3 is CSARRGYEQYF. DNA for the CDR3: TGCAGTGCAAGGAGGGGCTACGAGCAGTACTTC.

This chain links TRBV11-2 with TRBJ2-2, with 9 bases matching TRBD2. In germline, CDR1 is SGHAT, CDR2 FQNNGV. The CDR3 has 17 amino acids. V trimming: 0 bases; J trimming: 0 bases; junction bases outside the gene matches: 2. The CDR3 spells CASSLDRLAANTGELFF. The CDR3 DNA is TGTGCCAGCAGCTTAGATAGACTAGCGGCGAACACCGGGGAGCTGTTTTTT. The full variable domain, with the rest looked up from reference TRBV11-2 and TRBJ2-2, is EAGVAQSPRYKIIEKRQSVAFWCNPISGHATLYWYQQILGQGPKLLIQFQNNGVVDDSQLPKDRFSAERLKGVDSTLKIQPAKLEDSAVYLCASSLDRLAANTGELFFGEGSRLTVL.

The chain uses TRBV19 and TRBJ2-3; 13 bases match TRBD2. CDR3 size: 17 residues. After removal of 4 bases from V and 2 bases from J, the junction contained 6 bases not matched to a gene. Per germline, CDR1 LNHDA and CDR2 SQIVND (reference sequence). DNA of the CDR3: TGTGCCAGTAGTACAGGACTAGCGGGAGAGGCCACAGATACGCAGTATTTT. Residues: CASSTGLAGEATDTQYF. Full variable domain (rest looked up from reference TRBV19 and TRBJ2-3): DGGITQSPKYLFRKEGQNVTLSCEQNLNHDAMYWYRQDPGQGLRLIYYSQIVNDFQKGDIAEGYSVSREKKESFPLTVTSAQKNPTAFYLCASSTGLAGEATDTQYFGPGTRLTVL.

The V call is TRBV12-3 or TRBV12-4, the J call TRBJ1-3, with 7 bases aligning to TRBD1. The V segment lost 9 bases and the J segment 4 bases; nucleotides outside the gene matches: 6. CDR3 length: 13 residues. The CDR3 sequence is CASQDRVGNTIYF. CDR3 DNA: TGTGCCAGTCAAGACAGGGTCGGAAACACCATATATTTT.

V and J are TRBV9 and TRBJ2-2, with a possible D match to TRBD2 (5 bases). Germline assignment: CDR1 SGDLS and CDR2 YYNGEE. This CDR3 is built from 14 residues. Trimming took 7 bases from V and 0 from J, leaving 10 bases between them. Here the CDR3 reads CASRSLANTGELFF. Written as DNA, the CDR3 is TGTGCCAGCCGATCACTAGCGAACACCGGGGAGCTGTTTTTT.

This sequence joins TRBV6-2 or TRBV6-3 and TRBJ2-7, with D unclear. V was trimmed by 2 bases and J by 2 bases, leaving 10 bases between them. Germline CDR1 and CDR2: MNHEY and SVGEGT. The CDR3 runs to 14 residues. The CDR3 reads CASSYDVGAYEQYF. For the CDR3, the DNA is TGTGCCAGCAGTTACGATGTGGGCGCCTACGAGCAGTACTTC.

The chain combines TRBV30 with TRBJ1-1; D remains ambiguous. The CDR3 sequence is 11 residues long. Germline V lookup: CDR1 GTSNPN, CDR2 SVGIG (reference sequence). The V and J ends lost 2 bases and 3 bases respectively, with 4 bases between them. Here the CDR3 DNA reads TGTGCCTGGAGTAGAGACACTGAAGCTTTCTTT. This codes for CAWSRDTEAFF. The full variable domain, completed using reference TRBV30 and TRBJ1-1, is SQTIHQWPATLVQPVGSPLSLECTVEGTSNPNLYWYRQAAGRGLQLLFYSVGIGQISSEVPQNLSASRPQDRQFILSSKKLLLSDSGFYLCAWSRDTEAFFGQGTRLTVV.

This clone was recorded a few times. In DNA, the CDR3 is TGTGCCAGCAGTTTCCGCCAGGGGGCGAAGGAGCAGTACTTC. This gives the protein CASSFRQGAKEQYF. The chain employs TRBV27 and TRBJ2-7, with TRBD1 matching 8 bases. Unmatched junction bases numbered 8, after V lost 3 bases and J lost 7 bases. The germline CDR1 and CDR2 sequences are MNHEY and SMNVEV (reference sequence). This CDR3 has 14 residues.

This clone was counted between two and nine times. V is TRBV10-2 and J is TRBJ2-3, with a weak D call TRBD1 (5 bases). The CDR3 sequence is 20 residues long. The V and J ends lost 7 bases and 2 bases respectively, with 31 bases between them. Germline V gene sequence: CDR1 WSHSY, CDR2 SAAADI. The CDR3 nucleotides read TGCGCCAGCACCTCACCGACGGACACCACCGTAACTAACGACACAGATACGCAGTATTTT. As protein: CASTSPTDTTVTNDTDTQYF.

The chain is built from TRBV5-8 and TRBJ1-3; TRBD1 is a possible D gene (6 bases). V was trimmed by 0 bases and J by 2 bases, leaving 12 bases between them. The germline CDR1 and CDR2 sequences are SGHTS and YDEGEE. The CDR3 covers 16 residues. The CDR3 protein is CASSLAHPGAGNTIYF. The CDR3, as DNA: TGTGCCAGCAGCTTGGCTCACCCAGGGGCTGGAAACACCATATATTTT.

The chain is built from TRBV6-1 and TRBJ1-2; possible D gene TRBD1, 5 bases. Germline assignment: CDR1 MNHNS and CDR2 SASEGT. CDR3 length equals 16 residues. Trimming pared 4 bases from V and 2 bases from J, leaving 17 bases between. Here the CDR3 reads CASSAPIGAENYGYTF. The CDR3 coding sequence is TGTGCCAGCAGTGCCCCGATTGGGGCGGAGAACTATGGCTACACCTTC.

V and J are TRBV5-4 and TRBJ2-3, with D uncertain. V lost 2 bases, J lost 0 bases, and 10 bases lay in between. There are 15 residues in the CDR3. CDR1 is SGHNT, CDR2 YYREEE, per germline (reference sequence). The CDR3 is CASSFIVTSTDTQYF. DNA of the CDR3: TGTGCCAGCAGCTTTATAGTAACTAGCACAGATACGCAGTATTTT.

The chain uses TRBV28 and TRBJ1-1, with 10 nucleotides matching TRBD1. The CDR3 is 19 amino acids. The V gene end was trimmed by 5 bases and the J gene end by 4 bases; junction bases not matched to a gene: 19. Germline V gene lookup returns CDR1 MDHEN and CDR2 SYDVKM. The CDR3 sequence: CASSTNNLGQGDVVTEAFF. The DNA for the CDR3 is TGTGCCAGCAGTACCAACAACCTAGGACAGGGGGATGTGGTCACTGAAGCTTTCTTT.

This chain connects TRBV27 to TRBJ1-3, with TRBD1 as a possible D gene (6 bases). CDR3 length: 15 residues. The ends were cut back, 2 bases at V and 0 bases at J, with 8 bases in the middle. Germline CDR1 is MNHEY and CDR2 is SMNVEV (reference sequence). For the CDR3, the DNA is TGTGCCAGCAGTTTAAACAGGGACTCTGGAAACACCATATATTTT. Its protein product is CASSLNRDSGNTIYF.